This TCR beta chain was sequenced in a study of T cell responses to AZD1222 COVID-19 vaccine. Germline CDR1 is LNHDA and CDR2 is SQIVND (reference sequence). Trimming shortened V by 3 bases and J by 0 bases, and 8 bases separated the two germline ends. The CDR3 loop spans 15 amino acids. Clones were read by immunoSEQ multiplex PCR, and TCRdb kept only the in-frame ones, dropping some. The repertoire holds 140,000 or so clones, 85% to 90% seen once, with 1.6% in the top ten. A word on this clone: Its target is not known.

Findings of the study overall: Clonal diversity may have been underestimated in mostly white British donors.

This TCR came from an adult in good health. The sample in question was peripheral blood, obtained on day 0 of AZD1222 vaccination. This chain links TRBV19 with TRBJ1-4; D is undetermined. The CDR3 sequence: CASSIGSSTNEKLFF. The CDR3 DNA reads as TGTGCCAGTAGTATTGGCAGCTCAACTAATGAAAAACTGTTTTTT.